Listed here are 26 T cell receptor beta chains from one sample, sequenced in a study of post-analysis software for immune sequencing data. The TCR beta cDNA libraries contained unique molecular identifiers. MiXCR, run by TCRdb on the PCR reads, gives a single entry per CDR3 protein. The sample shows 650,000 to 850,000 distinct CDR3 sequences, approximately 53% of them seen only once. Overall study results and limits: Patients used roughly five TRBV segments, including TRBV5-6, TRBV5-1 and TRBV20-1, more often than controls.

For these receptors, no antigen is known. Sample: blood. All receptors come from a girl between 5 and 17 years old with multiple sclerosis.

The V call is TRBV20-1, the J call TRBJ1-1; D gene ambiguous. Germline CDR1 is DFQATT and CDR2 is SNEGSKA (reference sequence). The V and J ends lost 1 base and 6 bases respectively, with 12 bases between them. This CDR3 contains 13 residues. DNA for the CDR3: TGCAGTGCTAGAGCTACGTTTGGACCTGAAGCTTTCTTT. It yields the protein CSARATFGPEAFF.

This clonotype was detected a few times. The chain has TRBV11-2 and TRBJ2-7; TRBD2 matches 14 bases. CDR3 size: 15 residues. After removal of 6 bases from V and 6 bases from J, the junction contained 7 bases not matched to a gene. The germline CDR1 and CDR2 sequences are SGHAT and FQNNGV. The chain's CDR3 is CASRRTGLAGVEQYF. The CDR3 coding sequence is TGTGCCAGCAGACGGACGGGACTAGCGGGAGTCGAGCAGTACTTC.

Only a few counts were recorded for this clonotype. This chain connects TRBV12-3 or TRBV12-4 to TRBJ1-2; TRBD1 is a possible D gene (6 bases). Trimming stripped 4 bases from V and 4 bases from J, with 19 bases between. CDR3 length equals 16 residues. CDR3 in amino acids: CASSSDYRAGSYGYTF. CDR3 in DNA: TGTGCCAGCAGTTCAGATTACAGGGCGGGTAGCTATGGCTACACCTTC.

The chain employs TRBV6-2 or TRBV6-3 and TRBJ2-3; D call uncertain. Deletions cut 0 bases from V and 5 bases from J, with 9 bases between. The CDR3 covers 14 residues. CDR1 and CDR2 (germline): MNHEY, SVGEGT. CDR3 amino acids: CASSYSEAEDTQYF. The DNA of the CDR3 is TGTGCCAGCAGTTACTCTGAGGCAGAAGATACGCAGTATTTT.

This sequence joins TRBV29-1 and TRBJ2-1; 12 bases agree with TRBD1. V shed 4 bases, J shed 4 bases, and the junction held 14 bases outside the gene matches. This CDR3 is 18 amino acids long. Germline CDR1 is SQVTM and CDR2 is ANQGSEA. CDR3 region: CSVGAGTGGGGLYNEQFF. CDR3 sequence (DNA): TGCAGCGTTGGCGCGGGGACAGGGGGCGGGGGATTATACAATGAGCAGTTCTTC.

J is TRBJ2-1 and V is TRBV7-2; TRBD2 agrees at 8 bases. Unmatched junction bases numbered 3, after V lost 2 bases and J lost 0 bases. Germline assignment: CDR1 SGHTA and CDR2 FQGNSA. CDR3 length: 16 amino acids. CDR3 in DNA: TGTGCCAGCAGCTTATTAGCGGGGATCTCCTACAATGAGCAGTTCTTC. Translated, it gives CASSLLAGISYNEQFF.

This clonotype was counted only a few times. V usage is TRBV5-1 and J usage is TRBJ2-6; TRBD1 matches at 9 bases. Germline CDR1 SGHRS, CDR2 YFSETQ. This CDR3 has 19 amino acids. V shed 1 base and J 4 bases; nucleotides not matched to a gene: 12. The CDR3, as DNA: TGCGCCAGCAGCTTGTCGTTTCGGACAGGGGCCTCCGGGGCCAACGTCCTGACTTTC. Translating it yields CASSLSFRTGASGANVLTF.

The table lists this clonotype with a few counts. CDR3 sequence reads: CASSTGTGGIQPQHF. The CDR3 DNA reads TGTGCCAGCAGTACCGGGACAGGGGGAATTCAGCCCCAGCATTTT. The J gene is TRBJ1-5, the V gene TRBV11-2, with 11 positions matching TRBD1. CDR1 SGHAT and CDR2 FQNNGV come from the germline V gene. The CDR3 loop spans 15 amino acids. Losses at the gene ends were 6 bases for V and 6 bases for J; bases not matched to a gene: 7.

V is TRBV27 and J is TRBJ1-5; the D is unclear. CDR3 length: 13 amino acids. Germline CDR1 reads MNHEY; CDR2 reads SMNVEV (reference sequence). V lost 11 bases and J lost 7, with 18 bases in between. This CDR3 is CASKMAGQQPQHF. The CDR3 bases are TGTGCCTCCAAAATGGCAGGCCAGCAGCCCCAGCATTTT.

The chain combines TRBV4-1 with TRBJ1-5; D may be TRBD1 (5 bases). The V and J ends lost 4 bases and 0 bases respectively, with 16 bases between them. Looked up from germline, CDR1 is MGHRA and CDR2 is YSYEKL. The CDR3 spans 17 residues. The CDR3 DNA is TGCGCCAGCAGCCCCACCGGGGGGGACCATAGCAATCAGCCCCAGCATTTT. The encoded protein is CASSPTGGDHSNQPQHF.

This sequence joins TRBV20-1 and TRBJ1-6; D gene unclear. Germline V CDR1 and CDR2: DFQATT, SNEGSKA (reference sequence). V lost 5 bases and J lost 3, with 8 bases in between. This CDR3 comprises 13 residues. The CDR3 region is CSAPLGYNSPLHF. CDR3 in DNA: TGCAGTGCTCCCCTGGGCTATAATTCACCCCTCCACTTT.

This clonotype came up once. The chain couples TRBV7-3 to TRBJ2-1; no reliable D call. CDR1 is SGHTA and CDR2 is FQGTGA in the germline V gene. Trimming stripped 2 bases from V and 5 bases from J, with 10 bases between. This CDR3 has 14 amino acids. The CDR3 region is CASSLLGWDNEQFF. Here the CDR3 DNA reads TGTGCCAGCAGCTTACTGGGCTGGGACAATGAGCAGTTCTTC.

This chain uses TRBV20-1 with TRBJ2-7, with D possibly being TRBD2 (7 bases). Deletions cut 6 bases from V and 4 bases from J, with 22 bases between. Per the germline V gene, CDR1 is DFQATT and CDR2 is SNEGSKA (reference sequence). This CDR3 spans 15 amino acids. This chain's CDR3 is CSAREGQGTTYEQYF. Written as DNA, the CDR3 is TGCAGTGCGAGGGAGGGGCAGGGGACAACGTACGAGCAGTACTTC.

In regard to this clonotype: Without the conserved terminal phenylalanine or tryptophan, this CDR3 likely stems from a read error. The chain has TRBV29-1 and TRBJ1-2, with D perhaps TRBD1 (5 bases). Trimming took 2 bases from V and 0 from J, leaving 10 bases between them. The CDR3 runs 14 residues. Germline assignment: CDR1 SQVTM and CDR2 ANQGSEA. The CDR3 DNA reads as TGCAGCGTTGAATTTGGGGCCTCTAACTATGGCTACACCTGC. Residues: CSVEFGASNYGYTC.

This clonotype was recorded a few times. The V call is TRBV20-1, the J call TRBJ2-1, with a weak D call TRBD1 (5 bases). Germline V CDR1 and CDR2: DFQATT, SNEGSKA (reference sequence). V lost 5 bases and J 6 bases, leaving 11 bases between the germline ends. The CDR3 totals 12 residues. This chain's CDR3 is CSALGQINEQFF. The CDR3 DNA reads TGCAGTGCTCTGGGGCAGATCAATGAGCAGTTCTTC.

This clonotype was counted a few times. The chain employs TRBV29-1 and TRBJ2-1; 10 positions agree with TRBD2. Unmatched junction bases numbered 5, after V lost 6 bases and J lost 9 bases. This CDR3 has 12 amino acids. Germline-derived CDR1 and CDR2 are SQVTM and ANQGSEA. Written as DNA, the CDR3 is TGCAGCGTCTGGACTAGCGGTGGTGAGCAGTTCTTC. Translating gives CSVWTSGGEQFF.

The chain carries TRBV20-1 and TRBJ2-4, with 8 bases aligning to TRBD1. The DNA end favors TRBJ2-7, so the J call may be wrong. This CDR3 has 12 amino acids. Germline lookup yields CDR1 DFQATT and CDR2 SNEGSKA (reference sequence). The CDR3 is CSAPGQAYEQYF. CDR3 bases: TGCAGTGCTCCGGGACAGGCCTACGAGCAGTACTTC.

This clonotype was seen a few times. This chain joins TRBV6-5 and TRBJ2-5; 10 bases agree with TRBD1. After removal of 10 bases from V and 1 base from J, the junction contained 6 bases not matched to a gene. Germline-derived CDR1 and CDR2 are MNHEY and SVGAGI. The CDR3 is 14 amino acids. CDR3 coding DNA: TGTGCCACCGTGGACAGGGGGTTCCAAGAGACCCAGTACTTC. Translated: CATVDRGFQETQYF.

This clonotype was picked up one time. The CDR3 here is CASSEEGQGFYNEQFF. The DNA of the CDR3 is TGTGCCAGCAGTGAGGAGGGACAGGGGTTCTACAATGAGCAGTTCTTC. The V and J genes are TRBV2 and TRBJ2-1, with TRBD1 matching over 10 bases. Losses at the gene ends were 3 bases for V and 3 bases for J; bases not matched to a gene: 5. The germline V gene encodes CDR1 SNHLY and CDR2 FYNNEI. The CDR3 runs 16 residues.

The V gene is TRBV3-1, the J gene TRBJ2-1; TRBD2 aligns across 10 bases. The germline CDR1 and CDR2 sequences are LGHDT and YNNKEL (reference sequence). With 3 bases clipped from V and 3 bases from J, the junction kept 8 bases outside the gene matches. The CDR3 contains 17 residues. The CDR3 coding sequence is TGTGCCAGCAGCCATCCCGGACTAGCGGAGATCTACAATGAGCAGTTCTTC. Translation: CASSHPGLAEIYNEQFF.

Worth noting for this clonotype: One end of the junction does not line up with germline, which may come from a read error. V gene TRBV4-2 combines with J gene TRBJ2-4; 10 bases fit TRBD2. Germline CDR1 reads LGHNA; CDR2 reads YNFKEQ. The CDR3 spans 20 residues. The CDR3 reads CVSSQDGGTSATIAKNIQYF. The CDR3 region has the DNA TGTGTCAGCAGCCAAGATGGGGGGACTAGCGCAACGATAGCCAAAAACATTCAGTACTTC.

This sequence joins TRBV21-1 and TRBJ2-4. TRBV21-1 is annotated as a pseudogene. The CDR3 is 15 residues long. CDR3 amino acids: CASSKSVLAKNIQYF. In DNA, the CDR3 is TGTGCCAGCAGCAAGTCAGTCCTAGCCAAAAACATTCAGTACTTC.

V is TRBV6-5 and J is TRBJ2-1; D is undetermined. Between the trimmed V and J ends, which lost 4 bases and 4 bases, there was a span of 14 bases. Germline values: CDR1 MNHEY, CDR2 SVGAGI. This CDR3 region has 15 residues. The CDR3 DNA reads TGTGCCAGCAGTTCGGCAGGAGCCCCGTACAATGAGCAGTTCTTC. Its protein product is CASSSAGAPYNEQFF.

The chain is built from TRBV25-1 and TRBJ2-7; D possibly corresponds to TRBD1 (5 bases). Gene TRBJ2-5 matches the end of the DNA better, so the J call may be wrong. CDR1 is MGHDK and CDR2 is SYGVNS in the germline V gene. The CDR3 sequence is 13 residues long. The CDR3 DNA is TGTGCCAGCAGTGACAGACAGCAAGAGACCCAGTACTTC. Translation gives CASSDRQQETQYF.

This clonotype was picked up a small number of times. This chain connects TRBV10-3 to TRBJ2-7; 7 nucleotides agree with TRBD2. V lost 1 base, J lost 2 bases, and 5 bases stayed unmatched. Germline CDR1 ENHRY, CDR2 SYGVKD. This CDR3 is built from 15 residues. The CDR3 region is CAISELGRGPYEQYF. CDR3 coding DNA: TGTGCCATCAGTGAGTTGGGGAGGGGACCCTACGAGCAGTACTTC.

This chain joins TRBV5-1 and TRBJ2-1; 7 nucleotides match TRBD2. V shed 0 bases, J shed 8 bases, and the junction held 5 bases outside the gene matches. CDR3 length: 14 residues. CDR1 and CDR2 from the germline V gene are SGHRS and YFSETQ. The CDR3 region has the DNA TGCGCCAGCAGCTTGGCGGGGGGAGCCCATGAGCAGTTCTTC. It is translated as CASSLAGGAHEQFF.